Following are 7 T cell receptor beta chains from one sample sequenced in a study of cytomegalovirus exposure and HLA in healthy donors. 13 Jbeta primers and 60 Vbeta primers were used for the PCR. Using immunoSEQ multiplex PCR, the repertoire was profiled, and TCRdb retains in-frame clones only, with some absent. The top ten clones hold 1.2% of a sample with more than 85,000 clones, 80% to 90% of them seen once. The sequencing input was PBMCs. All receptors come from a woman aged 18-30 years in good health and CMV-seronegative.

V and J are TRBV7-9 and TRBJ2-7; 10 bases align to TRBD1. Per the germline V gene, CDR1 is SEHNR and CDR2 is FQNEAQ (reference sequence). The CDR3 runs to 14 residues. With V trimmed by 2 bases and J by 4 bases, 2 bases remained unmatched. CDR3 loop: CASSLPGQGYEQYF. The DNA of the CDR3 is TGTGCCAGCAGCTTACCGGGACAGGGGTACGAGCAGTACTTC.

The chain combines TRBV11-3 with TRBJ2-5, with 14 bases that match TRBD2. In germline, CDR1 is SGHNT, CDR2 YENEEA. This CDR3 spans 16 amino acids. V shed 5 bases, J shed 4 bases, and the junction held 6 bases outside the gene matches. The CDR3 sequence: CASSLGLAGGGETQYF. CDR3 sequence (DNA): TGTGCCAGCAGCCTCGGACTAGCGGGGGGAGGAGAGACCCAGTACTTC.

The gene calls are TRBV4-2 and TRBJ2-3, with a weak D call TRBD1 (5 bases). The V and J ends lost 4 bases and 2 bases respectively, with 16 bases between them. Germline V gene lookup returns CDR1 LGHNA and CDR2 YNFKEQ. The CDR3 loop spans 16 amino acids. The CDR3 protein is CASSPKIRGYTDTQYF. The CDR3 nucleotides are TGTGCCAGCAGCCCAAAGATAAGGGGATACACAGATACGCAGTATTTT.

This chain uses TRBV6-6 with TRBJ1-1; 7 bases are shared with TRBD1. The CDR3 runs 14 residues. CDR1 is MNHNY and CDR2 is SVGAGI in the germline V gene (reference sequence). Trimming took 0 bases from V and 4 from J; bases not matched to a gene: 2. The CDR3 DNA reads TGTGCCAGCAGTTACTCGACAGGGCCCACTGAAGCTTTCTTT. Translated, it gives CASSYSTGPTEAFF.

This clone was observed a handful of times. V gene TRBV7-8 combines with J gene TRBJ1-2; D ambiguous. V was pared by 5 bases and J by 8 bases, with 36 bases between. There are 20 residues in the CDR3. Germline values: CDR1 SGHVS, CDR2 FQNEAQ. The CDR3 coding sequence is TGTGCCAGCAGCCAAGGATACAAGCATCGGCCACAAAGGCCCACGGGAGGCTACACCTTC. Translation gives CASSQGYKHRPQRPTGGYTF.

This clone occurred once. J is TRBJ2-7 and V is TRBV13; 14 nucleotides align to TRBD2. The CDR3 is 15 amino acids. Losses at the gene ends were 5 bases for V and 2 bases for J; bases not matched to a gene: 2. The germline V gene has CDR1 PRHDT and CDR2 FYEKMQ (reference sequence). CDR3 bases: TGTGCCAGCAGCATGGGACTAGCGGGGGCCTACGAGCAGTACTTC. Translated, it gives CASSMGLAGAYEQYF. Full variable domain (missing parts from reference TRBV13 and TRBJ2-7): AAGVIQSPRHLIKEKRETATLKCYPIPRHDTVYWYQQGPGQDPQFLISFYEKMQSDKGSIPDRFSAQQFSDYHSELNMSSLELGDSALYFCASSMGLAGAYEQYFGPGTRLTVT.

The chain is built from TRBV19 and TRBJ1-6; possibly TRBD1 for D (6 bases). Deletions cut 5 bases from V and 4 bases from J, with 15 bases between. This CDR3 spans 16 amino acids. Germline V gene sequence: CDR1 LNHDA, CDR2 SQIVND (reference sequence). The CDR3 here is CASSPRRDKYNSPLHF. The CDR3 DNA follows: TGTGCCAGTAGTCCCCGCCGGGACAAGTATAATTCACCCCTCCACTTT.